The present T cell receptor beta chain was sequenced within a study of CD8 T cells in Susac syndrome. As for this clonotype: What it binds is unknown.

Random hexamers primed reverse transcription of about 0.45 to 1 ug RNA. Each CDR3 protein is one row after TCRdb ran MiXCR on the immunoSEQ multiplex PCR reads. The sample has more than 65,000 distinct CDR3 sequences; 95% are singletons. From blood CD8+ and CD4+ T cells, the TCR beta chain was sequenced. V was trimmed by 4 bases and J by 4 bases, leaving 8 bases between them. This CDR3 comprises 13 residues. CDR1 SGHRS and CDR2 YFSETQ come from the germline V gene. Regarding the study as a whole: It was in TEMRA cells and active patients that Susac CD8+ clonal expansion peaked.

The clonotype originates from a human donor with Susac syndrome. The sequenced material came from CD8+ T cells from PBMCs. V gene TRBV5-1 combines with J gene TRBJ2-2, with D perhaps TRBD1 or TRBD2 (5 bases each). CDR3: CASSVGTTGELFF. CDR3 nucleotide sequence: TGCGCCAGCAGCGTAGGGACCACCGGGGAGCTGTTTTTT.